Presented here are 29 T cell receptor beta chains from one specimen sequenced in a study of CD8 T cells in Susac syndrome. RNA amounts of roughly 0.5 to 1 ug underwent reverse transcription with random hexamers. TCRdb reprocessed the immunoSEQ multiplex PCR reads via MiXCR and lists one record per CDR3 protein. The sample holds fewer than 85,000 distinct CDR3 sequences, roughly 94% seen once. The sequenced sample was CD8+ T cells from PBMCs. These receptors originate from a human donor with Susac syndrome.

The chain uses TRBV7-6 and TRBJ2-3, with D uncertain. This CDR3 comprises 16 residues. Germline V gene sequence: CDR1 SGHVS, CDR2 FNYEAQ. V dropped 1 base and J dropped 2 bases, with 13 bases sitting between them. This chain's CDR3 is CASSLVVDQATDTQYF. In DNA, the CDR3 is TGTGCCAGCAGCTTAGTCGTAGACCAGGCCACAGATACGCAGTATTTT.

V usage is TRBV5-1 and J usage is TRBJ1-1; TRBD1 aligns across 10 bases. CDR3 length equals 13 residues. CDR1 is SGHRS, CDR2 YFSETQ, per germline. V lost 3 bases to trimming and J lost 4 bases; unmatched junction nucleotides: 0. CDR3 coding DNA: TGCGCCAGCAGCTGGACAGGGGGCACTGAAGCTTTCTTT. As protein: CASSWTGGTEAFF.

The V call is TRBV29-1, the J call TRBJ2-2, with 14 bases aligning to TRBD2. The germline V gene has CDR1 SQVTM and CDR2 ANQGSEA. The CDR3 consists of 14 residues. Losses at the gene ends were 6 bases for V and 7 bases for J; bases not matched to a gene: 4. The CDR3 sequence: CSVKTSGRDGELFF. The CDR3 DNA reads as TGCAGCGTCAAGACTAGCGGGAGGGACGGGGAGCTGTTTTTT.

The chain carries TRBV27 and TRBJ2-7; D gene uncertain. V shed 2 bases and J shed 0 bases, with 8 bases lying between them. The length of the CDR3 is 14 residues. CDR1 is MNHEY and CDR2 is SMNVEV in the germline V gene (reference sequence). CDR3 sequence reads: CASSLQDSSYEQYF. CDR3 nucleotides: TGTGCCAGCAGTTTACAGGATAGCTCCTACGAGCAGTACTTC.

The CDR3 loop reads CAWTQDRDLNYGYTF. The CDR3 region has the DNA TGTGCCTGGACCCAGGACAGGGACTTAAACTATGGCTACACCTTC. The chain employs TRBV30 and TRBJ1-2, with 8 bases that match TRBD1. V lost 4 bases and J lost 2; bases outside the gene matches: 9. From germline, CDR1 is GTSNPN and CDR2 SVGIG (reference sequence). The CDR3 runs 15 residues.

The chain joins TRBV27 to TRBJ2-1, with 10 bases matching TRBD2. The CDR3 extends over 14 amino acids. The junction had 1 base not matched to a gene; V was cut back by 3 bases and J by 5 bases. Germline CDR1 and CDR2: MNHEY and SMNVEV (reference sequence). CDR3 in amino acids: CASSFGLADNEQFF. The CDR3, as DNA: TGTGCCAGCAGTTTCGGACTAGCGGACAATGAGCAGTTCTTC.

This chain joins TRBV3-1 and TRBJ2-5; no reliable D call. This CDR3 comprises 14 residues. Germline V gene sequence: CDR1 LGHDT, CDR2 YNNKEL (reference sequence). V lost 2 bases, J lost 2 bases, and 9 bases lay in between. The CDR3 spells CASSQFSSQETQYF. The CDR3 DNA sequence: TGTGCCAGCAGCCAATTTTCCAGTCAAGAGACCCAGTACTTC.

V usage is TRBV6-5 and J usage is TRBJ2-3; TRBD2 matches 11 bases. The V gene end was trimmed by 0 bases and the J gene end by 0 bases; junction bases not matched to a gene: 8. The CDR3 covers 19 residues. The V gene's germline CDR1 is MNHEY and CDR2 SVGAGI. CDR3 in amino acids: CASSYSIPTSGSSTDTQYF. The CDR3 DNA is TGTGCCAGCAGTTACTCGATTCCCACTAGCGGGAGTAGCACAGATACGCAGTATTTT.

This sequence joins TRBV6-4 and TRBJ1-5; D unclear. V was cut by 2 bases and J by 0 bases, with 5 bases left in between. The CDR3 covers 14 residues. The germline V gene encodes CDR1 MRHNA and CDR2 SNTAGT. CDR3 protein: CASSDRTSNQPQHF. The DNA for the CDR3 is TGTGCCAGCAGTGACAGGACTAGCAATCAGCCCCAGCATTTT.

CDR3 sequence (DNA): TGCGCCAGCAGCCATACAGCCCAAGAGACCCAGTACTTC. It is translated as CASSHTAQETQYF. The chain recombines TRBV4-1 with TRBJ2-5; D is unclear. Germline CDR1 and CDR2: MGHRA and YSYEKL. The CDR3 is 13 residues long. The V end lost 3 bases, the J end lost 1 base, and 6 bases lay between the germline ends.

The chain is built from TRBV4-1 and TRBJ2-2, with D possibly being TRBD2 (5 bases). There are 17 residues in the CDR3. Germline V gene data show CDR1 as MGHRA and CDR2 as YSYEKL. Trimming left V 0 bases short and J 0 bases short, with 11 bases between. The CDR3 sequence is CASSQDHERTNTGELFF. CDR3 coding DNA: TGCGCCAGCAGCCAAGATCATGAGCGGACGAACACCGGGGAGCTGTTTTTT.

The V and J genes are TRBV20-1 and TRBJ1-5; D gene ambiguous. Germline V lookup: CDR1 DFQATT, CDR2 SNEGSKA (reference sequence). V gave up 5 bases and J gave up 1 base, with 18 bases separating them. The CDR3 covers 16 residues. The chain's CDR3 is CSAPQRQIGSNQPQHF. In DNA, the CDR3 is TGCAGTGCTCCCCAGAGACAAATCGGCAGCAATCAGCCCCAGCATTTT.

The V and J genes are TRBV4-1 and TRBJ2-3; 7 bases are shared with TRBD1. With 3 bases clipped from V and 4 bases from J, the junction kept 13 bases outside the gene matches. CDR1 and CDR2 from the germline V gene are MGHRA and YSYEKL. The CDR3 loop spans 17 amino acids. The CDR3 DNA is TGCGCCAGCAGCCAGGAGCCGACAGGGTTTTTATCAGATACGCAGTATTTT. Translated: CASSQEPTGFLSDTQYF.

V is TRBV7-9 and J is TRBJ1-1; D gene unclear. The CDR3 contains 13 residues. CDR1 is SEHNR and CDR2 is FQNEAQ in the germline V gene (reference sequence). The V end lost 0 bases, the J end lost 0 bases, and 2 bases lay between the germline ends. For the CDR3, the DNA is TGTGCCAGCAGCTTAGCGCTGAACACTGAAGCTTTCTTT. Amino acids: CASSLALNTEAFF.

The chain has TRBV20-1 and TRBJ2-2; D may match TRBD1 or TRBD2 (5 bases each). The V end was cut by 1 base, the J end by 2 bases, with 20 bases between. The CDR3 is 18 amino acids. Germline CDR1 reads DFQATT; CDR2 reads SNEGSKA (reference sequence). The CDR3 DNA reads TGCAGTGCTAGAGGCAACTTCCCGACGAGGGGAAACACCGGGGAGCTGTTTTTT. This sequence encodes CSARGNFPTRGNTGELFF.

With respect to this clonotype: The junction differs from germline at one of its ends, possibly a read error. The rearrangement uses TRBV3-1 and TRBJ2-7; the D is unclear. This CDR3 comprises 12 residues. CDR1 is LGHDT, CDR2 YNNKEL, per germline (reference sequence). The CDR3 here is CASSHIRHSIPF. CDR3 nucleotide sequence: TGTGCCAGCAGCCACATAAGGCACTCGATTCCTTTC.

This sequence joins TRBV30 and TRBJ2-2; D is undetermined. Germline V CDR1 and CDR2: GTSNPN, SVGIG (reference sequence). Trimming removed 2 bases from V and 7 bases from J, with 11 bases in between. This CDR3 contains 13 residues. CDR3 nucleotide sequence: TGTGCCTGGAGTCCCCCGGCGAGCGGGGAGCTGTTTTTT. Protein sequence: CAWSPPASGELFF.

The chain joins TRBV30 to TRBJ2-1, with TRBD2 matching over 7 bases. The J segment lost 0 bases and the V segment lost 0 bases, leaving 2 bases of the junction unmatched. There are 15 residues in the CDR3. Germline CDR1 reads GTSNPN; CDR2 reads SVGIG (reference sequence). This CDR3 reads CAWSVGGSSYNEQFF. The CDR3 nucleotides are TGTGCCTGGAGTGTTGGCGGGAGCTCCTACAATGAGCAGTTCTTC.

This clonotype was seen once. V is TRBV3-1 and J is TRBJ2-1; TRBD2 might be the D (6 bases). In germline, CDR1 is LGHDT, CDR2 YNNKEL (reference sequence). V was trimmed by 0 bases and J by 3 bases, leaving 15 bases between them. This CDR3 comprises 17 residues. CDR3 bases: TGTGCCAGCAGCCAAGATATTAGCGGAGACGTCTACAATGAGCAGTTCTTC. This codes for CASSQDISGDVYNEQFF.

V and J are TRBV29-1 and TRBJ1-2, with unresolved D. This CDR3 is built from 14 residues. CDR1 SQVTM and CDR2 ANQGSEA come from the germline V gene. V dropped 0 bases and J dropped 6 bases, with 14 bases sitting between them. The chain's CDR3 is CSVEDKGAWDGYTF. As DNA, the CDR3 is TGCAGCGTTGAAGATAAAGGTGCATGGGATGGCTACACCTTC.

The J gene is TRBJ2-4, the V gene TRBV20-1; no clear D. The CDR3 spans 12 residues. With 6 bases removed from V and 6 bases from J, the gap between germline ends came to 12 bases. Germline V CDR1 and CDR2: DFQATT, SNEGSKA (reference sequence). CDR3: CSAAVISNIQYF. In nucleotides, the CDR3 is TGCAGTGCAGCAGTAATCTCAAACATTCAGTACTTC.

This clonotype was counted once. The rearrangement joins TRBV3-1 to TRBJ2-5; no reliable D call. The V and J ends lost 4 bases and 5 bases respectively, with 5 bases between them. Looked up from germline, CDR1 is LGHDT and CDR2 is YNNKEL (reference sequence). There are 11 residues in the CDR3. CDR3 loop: CASSLWETQYF. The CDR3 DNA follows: TGTGCCAGCAGCCTCTGGGAGACCCAGTACTTC.

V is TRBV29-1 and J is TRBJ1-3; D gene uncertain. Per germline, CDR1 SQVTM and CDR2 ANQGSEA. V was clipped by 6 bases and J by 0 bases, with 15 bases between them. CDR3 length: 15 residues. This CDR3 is CSVVTETSSGNTIYF. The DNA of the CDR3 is TGCAGCGTCGTAACGGAAACCTCCTCTGGAAACACCATATATTTT.

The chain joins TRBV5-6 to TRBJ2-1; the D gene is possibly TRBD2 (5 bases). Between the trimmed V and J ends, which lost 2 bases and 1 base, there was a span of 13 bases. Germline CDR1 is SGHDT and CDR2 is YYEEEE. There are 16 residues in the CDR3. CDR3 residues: CASSFSGFRSYNEQFF. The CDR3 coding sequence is TGTGCCAGCAGCTTCAGCGGTTTCCGGTCCTACAATGAGCAGTTCTTC.

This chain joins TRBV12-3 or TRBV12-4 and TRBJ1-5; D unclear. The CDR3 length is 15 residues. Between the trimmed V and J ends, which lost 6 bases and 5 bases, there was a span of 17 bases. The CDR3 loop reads CASSPESGWDQPQHF. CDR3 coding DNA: TGTGCCAGCAGCCCCGAGTCGGGCTGGGATCAGCCCCAGCATTTT.

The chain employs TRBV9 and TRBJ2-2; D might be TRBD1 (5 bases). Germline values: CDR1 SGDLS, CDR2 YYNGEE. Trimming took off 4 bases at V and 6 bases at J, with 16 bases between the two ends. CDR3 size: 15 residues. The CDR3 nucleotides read TGTGCCAGCAGCCAGGGTGACAACCGGGCCGGGGAGCTGTTTTTT. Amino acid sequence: CASSQGDNRAGELFF.

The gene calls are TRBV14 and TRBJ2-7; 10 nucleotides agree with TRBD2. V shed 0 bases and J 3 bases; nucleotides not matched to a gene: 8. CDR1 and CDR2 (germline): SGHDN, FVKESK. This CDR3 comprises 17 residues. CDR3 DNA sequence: TGTGCCAGCAGCCAAGATTTCAGCCTAGCGGGAGACTACGAGCAGTACTTC. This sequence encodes CASSQDFSLAGDYEQYF.

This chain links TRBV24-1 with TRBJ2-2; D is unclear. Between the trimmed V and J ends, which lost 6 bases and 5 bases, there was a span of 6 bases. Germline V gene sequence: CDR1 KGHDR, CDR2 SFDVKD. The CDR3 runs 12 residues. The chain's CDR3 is CATSINTGELFF. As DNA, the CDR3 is TGTGCCACCAGTATAAATACCGGGGAGCTGTTTTTT.

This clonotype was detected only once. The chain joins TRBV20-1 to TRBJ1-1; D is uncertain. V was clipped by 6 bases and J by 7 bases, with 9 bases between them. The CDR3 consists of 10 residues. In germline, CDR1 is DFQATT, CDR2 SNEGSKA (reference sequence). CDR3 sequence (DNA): TGCAGTGCGACTGAGCTTGAAGCTTTCTTT. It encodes CSATELEAFF.